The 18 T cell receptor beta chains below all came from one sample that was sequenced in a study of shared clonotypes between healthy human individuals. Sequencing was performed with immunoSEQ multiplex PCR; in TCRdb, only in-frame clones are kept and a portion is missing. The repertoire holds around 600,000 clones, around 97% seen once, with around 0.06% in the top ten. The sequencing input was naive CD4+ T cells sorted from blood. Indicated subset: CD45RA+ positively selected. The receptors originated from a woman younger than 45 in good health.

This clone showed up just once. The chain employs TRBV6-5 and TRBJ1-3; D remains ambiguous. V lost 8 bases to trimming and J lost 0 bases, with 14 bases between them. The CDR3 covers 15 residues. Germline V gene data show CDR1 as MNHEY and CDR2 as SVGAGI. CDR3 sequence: CASGRTDLSGNTIYF. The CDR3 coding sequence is TGTGCCAGCGGACGGACCGACCTCTCTGGAAACACCATATATTTT.

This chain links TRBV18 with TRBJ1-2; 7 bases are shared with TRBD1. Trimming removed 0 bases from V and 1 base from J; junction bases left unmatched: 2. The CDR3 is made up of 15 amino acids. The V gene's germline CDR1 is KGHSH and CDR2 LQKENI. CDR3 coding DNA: TGTGCCAGCTCACCACCGGGACAGAGTAACTATGGCTACACCTTC. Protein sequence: CASSPPGQSNYGYTF.

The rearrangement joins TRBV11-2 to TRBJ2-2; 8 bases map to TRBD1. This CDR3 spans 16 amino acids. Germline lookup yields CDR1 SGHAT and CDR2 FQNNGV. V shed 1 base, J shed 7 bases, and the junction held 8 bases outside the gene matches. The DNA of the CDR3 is TGTGCCAGCAGCTTAGGGTTCGGGGGACAGGTCGGGGAGCTGTTTTTT. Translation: CASSLGFGGQVGELFF.

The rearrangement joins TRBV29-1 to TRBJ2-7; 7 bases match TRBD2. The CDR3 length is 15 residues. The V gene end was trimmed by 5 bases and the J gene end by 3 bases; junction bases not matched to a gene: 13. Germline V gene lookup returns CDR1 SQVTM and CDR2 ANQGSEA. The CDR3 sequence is CSVWGGVPYDYEQYF. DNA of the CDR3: TGCAGCGTTTGGGGGGGGGTCCCCTACGACTACGAGCAGTACTTC.

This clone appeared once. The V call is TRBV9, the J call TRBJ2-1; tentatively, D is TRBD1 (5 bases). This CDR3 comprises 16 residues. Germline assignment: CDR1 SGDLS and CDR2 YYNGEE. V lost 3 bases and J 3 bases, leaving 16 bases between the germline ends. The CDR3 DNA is TGTGCCAGCAGCGCCGACCAGGGTCCTTTCTACAATGAGCAGTTCTTC. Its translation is CASSADQGPFYNEQFF. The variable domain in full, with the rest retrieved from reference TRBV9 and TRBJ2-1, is DSGVTQTPKHLITATGQRVTLRCSPRSGDLSVYWYQQSLDQGLQFLIQYYNGEERAKGNILERFSAQQFPDLHSELNLSSLELGDSALYFCASSADQGPFYNEQFFGPGTRLTVL.

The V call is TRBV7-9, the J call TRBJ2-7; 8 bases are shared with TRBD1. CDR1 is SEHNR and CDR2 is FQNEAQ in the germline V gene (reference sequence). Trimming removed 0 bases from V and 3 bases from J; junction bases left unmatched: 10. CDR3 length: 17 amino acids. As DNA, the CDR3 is TGTGCCAGCAGCTTAGCTCCCGGACAGGGCTTGGGCTACGAGCAGTACTTC. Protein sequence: CASSLAPGQGLGYEQYF.

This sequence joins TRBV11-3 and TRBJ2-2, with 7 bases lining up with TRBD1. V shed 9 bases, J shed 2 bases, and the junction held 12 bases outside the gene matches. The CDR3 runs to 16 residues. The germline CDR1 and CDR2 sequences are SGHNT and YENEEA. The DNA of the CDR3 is TGTGCCAGAATAGCTCCCGGGACAGCTAACACCGGGGAGCTGTTTTTT. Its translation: CARIAPGTANTGELFF.

DNA for the CDR3: TGTGCCAGCAGCTGGGGACCCGGCACAGATACGCAGTATTTT. It yields the protein CASSWGPGTDTQYF. This rearrangement joins TRBV27 to TRBJ2-3; TRBD1 or TRBD2 may be the D gene (5 bases each). CDR3 size: 14 residues. Germline V gene lookup returns CDR1 MNHEY and CDR2 SMNVEV (reference sequence). The germline V and J ends were trimmed by 6 bases and 1 base, with 11 bases remaining between them.

Here the CDR3 DNA reads TGTGCCAGCAGTGAAGGACAGGGTACTCCCTACGAGCAGTACTTC. Its protein product is CASSEGQGTPYEQYF. The rearrangement links TRBV6-1 to TRBJ2-7, with TRBD1 matching over 7 bases. The V and J ends lost 1 base and 2 bases, in that order; junction bases with no gene match: 5. Germline CDR1 is MNHNS and CDR2 is SASEGT. The CDR3 extends over 15 amino acids.

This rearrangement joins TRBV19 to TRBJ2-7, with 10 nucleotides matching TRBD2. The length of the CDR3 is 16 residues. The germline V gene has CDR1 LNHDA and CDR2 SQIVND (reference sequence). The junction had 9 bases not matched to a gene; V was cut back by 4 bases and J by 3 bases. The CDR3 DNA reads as TGTGCCAGTAGTACGCTCGGGTCTAGCGGGAGCTACGAGCAGTACTTC. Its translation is CASSTLGSSGSYEQYF.

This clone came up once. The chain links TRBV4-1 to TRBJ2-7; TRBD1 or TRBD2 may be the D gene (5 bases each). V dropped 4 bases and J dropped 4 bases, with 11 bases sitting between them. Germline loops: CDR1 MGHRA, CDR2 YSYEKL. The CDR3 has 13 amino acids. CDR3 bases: TGCGCCAGCAGCCGAGGGACGCTATACGAGCAGTACTTC. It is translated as CASSRGTLYEQYF.

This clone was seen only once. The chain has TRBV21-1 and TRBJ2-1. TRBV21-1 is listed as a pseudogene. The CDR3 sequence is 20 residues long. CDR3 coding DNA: TGTGCCAGCAGCAAAGTGGTCTCTTCTAGCGGACCTCAGGGGGAGAATGAGCAGTTCTTC. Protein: CASSKVVSSSGPQGENEQFF.

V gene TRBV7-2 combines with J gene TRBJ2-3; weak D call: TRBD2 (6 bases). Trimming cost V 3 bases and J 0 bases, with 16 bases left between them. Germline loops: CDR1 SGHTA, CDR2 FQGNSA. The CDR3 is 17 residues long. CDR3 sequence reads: CASSFLSGSLSTDTQYF. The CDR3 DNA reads TGTGCCAGCAGCTTCCTTAGCGGCTCTTTGAGCACAGATACGCAGTATTTT.

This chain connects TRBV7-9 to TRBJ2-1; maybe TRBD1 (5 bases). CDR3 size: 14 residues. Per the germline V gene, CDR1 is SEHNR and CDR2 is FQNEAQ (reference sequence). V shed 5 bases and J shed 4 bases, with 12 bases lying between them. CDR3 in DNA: TGTGCCAGCAGCACCGGACAAGGGTACAATGAGCAGTTCTTC. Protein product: CASSTGQGYNEQFF.

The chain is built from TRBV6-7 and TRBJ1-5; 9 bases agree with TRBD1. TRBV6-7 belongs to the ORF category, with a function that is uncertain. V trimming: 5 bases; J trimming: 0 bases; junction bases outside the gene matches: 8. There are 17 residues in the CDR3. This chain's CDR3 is CASSRDRVENSNQPQHF. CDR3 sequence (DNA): TGTGCCAGCAGTCGGGACAGGGTGGAAAATAGCAATCAGCCCCAGCATTTT.

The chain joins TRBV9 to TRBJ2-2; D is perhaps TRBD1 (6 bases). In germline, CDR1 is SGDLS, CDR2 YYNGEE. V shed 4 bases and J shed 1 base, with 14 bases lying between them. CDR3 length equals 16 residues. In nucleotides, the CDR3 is TGTGCCAGCAGCCTACGTCAGGGGAGGAACACCGGGGAGCTGTTTTTT. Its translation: CASSLRQGRNTGELFF.

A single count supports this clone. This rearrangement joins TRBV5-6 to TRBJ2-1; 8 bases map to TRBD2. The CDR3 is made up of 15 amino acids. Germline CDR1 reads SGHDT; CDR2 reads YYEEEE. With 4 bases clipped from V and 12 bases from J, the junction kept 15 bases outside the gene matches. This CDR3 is CASSIAGYNEYGQFF. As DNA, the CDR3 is TGTGCCAGCAGCATAGCGGGGTACAATGAATATGGGCAGTTCTTC. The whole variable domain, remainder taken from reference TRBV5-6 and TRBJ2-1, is DAGVTQSPTHLIKTRGQQVTLRCSPKSGHDTVSWYQQALGQGPQFIFQYYEEEERQRGNFPDRFSGHQFPNYSSELNVNALLLGDSALYLCASSIAGYNEYGQFFGPGTRLTVL.

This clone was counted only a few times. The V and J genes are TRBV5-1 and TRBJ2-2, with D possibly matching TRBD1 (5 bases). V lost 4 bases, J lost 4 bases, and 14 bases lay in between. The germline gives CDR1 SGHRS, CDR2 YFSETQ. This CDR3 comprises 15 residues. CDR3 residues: CASSRGGSLTGELFF. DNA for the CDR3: TGCGCCAGCAGCAGGGGTGGCAGTCTCACCGGGGAGCTGTTTTTT. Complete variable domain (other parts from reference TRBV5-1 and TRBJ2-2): KAGVTQTPRYLIKTRGQQVTLSCSPISGHRSVSWYQQTPGQGLQFLFEYFSETQRNKGNFPGRFSGRQFSNSRSEMNVSTLELGDSALYLCASSRGGSLTGELFFGEGSRLTVL.